This T cell receptor beta chain emerged from a study of T cells in localized non-small cell lung cancer. Study results and limitations: In adjacent lung appeared a median approximately 61 of the top 100 tumor clones.

This CDR3 spans 12 amino acids. Germline loops: CDR1 MNHNY, CDR2 SVGAGI (reference sequence). J gave up 4 bases and V 6 bases, and 0 bases lay outside the gene matches. A note on this clone: Its antigen is currently unknown.

TCRdb's table, derived via immunoSEQ multiplex PCR, lists solely in-frame clones and lacks some. The repertoire holds tens of thousands of clones, with roughly 82% as singletons. This TCR came from a male donor older than 55 with stage III squamous cell lung carcinoma. The sample in question was peripheral blood, obtained before any cancer treatment. The rearrangement joins TRBV6-6 to TRBJ2-5; 9 bases align to TRBD2. The CDR3 bases are TGTGCCAGCAGACTAGCGGGAGAGACCCAGTACTTC. It yields the protein CASRLAGETQYF.